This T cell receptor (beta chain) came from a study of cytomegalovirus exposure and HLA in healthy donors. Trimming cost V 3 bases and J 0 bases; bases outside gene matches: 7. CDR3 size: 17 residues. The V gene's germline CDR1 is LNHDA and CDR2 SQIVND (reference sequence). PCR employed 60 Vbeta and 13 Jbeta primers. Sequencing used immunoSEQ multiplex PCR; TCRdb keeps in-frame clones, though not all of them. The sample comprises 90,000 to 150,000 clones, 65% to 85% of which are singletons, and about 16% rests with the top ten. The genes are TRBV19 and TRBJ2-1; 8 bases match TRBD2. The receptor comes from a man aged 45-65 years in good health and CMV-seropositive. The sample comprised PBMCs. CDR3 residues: CASSIPERGPSYNEQFF. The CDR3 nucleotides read TGTGCCAGTAGTATCCCGGAGCGGGGGCCCTCCTACAATGAGCAGTTCTTC.